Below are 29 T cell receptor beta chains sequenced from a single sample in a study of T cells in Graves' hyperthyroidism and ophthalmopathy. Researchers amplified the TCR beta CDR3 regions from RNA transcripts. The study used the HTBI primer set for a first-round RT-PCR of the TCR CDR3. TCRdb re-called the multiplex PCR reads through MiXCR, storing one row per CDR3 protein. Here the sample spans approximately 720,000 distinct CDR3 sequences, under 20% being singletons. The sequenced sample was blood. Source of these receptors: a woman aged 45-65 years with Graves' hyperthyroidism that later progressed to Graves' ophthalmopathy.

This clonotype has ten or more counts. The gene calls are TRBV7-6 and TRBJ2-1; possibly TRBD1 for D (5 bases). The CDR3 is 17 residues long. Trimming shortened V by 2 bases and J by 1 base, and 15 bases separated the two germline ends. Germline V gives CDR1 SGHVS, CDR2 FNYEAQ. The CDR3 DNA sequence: TGTGCCAGCAGCTTACCTAGGATGGGGCATTCCTACAATGAGCAGTTCTTC. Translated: CASSLPRMGHSYNEQFF.

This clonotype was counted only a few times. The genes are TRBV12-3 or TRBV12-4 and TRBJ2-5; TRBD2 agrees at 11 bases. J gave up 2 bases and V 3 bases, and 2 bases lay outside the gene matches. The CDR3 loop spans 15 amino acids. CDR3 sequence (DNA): TGTGCCAGCAGTTTGGGGACTAGCGGACAAGAGACCCAGTACTTC. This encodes CASSLGTSGQETQYF.

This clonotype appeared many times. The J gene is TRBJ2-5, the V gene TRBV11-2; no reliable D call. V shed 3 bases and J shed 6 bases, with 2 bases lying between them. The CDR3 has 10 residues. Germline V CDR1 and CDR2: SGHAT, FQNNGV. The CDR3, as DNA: TGTGCCAGCAGCTTGAAGACCCAGTACTTC. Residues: CASSLKTQYF.

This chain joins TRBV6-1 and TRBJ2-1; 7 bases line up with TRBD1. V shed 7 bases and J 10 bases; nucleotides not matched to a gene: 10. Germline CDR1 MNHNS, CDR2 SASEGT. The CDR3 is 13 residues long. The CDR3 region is CASKVGQSPEQFF. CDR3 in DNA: TGTGCCAGCAAGGTGGGACAGTCCCCCGAGCAGTTCTTC.

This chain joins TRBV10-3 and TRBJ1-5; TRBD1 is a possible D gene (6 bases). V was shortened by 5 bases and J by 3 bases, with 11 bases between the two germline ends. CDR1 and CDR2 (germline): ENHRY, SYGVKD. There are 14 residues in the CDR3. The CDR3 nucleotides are TGTGCCATCAGTACCCACAGGGCCAATCAGCCCCAGCATTTT. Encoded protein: CAISTHRANQPQHF.

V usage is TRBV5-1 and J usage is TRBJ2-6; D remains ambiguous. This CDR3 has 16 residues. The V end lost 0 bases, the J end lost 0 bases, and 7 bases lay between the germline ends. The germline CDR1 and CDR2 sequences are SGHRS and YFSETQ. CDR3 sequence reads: CASSLVDNSGANVLTF. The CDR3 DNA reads TGCGCCAGCAGCTTGGTAGACAACTCTGGGGCCAACGTCCTGACTTTC.

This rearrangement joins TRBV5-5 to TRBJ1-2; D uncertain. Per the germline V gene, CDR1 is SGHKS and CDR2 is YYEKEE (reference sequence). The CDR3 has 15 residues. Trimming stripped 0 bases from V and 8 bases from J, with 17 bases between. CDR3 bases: TGTGCCAGCAGCTTGGTCTTCTTCGAGCCGGCGGGCTACACCTTC. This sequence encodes CASSLVFFEPAGYTF.

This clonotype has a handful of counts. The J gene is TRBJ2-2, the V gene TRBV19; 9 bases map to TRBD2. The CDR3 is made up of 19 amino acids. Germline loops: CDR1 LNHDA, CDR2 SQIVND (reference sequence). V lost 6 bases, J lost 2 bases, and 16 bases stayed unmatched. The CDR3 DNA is TGTGCCAGTAGGAAGATAGCAGCGGGGGGACTTATTAACACCGGGGAGCTGTTTTTT. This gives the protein CASRKIAAGGLINTGELFF.

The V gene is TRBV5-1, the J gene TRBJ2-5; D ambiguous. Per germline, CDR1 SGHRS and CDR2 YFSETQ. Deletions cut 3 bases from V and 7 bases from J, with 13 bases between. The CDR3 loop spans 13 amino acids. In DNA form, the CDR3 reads TGCGCCAGCAGCTCCGACATTCTCGGGACCCAGTACTTC. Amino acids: CASSSDILGTQYF.

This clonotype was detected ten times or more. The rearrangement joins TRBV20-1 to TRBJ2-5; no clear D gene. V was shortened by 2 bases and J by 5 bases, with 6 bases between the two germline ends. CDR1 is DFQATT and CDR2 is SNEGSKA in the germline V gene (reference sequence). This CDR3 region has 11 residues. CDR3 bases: TGCAGTGCTAGACATCGGGAGACCCAGTACTTC. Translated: CSARHRETQYF.

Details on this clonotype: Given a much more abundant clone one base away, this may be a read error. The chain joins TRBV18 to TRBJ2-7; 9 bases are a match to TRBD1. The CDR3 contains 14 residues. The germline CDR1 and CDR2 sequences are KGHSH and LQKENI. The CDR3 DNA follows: TGTGTCAGCTCACGGGACAGGGATTTCTACGAGCAGTACTTC. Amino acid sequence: CVSSRDRDFYEQYF. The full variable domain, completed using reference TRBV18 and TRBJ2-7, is NAGVMQNPRHLVRRRGQEARLRCSPMKGHSHVYWYRQLPEEGLKFMVYLQKENIIDESGMPKERFSAEFPKEGPSILRIQQVVRGDSAAYFCVSSRDRDFYEQYFGPGTRLTVT.

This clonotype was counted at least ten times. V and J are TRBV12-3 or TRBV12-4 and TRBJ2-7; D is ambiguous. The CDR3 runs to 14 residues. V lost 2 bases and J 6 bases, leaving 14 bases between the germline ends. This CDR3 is CASSLRSGQSEQYF. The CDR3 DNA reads TGTGCCAGCAGTTTAAGATCTGGGCAGAGCGAGCAGTACTTC.

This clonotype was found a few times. CDR3 protein: CASSQEVTGGPKDTQYF. The CDR3 region has the DNA TGTGCCAGCAGCCAAGAGGTGACGGGGGGGCCGAAAGATACGCAGTATTTT. The genes are TRBV4-2 and TRBJ2-3; 8 nucleotides line up with TRBD2. Germline values: CDR1 LGHNA, CDR2 YNFKEQ. Trimming took 0 bases from V and 5 from J; bases not matched to a gene: 10. The CDR3 consists of 17 residues.

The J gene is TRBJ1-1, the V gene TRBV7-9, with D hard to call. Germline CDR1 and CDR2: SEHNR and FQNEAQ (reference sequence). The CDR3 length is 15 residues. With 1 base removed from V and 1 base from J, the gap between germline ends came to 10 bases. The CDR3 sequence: CASSLVGRSNTEAFF. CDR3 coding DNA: TGTGCCAGCAGCTTAGTCGGCAGATCGAACACTGAAGCTTTCTTT.

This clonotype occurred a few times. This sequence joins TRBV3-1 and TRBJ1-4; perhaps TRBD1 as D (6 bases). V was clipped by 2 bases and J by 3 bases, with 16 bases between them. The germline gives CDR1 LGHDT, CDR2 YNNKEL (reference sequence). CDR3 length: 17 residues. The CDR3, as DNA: TGTGCCAGCAGCCAATCGGGCATGGCAGGGGCTAATGAAAAACTGTTTTTT. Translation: CASSQSGMAGANEKLFF.

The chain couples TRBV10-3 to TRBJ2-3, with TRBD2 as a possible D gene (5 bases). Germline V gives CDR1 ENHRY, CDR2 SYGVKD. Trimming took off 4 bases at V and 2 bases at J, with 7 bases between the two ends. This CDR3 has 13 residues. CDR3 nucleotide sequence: TGTGCCATCAGTGGAGGGAACACAGATACGCAGTATTTT. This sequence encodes CAISGGNTDTQYF.

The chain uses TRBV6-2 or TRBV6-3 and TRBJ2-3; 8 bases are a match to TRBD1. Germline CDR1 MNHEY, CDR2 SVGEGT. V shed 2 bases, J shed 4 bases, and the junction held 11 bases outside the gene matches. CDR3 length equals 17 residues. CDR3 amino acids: CASSYVRGQDHPDTQYF. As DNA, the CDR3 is TGTGCCAGCAGTTACGTGAGGGGACAGGACCATCCAGATACGCAGTATTTT.

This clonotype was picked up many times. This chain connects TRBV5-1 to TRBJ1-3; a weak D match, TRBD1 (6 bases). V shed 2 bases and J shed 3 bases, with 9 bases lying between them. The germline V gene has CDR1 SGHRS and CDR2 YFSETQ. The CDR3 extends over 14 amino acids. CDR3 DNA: TGCGCCAGCAGCTTACAGACAGGTGGAAACACCATATATTTT. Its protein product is CASSLQTGGNTIYF.

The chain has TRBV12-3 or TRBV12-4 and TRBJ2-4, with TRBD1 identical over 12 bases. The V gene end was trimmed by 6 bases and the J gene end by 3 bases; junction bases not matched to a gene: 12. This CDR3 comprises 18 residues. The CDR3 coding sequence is TGTGCCAGCAGAGGTCCGGGACAGGGGGCGGGGGGCAAAAACATTCAGTACTTC. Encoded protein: CASRGPGQGAGGKNIQYF.

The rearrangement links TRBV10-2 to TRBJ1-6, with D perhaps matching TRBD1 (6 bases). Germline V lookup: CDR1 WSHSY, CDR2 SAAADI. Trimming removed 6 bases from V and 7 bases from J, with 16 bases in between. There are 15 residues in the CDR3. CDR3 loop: CASSSTGRVNSPLHF. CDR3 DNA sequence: TGCGCCAGCAGCAGCACAGGGCGTGTGAATTCACCCCTCCACTTT.

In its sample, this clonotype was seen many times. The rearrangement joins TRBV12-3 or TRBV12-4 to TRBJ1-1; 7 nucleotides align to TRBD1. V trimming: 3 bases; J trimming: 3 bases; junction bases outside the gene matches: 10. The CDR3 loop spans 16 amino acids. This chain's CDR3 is CASSFPQGESDTEAFF. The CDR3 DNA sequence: TGTGCCAGCAGTTTCCCCCAGGGGGAGTCGGACACTGAAGCTTTCTTT.

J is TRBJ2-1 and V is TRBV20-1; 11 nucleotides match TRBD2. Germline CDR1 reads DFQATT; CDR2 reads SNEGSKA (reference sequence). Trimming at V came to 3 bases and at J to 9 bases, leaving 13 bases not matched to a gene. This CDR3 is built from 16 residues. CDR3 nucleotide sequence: TGCAGTGCTAGTCCAATTAGCGGGGGGGCCGATGGTGAGCAGTTCTTC. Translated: CSASPISGGADGEQFF.

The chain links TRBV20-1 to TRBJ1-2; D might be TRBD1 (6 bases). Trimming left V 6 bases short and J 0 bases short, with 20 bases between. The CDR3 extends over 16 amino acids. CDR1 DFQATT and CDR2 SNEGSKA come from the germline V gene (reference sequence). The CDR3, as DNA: TGCAGTGCCCCGGGGACGGGGGGCGGATCTAACTATGGCTACACCTTC. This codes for CSAPGTGGGSNYGYTF.

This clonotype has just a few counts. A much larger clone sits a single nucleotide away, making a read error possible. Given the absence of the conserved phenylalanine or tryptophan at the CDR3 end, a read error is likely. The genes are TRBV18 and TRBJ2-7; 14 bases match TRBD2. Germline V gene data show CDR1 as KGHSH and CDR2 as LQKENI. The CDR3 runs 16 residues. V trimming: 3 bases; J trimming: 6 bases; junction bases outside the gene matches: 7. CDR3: CASSPLGLAGVSEQYL. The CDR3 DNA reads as TGTGCCAGCTCACCCCTGGGACTAGCGGGGGTTAGCGAGCAGTACCTC.

The CDR3 loop is CASHPRGRFHLDTDTQYF. The CDR3 DNA is TGTGCCAGTCACCCGCGGGGCAGGTTCCACCTGGACACAGATACGCAGTATTTT. V is TRBV19 and J is TRBJ2-3; possibly TRBD2 for D (6 bases). V lost 8 bases to trimming and J lost 2 bases, with 26 bases between them. Per germline, CDR1 LNHDA and CDR2 SQIVND (reference sequence). The CDR3 extends over 18 amino acids.

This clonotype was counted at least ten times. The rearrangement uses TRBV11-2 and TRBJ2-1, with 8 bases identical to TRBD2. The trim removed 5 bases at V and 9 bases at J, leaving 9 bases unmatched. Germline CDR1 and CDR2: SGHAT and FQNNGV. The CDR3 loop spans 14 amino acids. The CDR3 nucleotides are TGTGCCAGCAGCCCCGGGGGGGGGCTGGGTGAGCAGTTCTTC. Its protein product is CASSPGGGLGEQFF.

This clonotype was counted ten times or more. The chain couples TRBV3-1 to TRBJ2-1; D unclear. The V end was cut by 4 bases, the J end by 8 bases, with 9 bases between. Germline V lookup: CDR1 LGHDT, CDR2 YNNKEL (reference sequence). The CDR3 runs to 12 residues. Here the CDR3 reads CASSPRVDEQFF. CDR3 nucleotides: TGTGCCAGCAGCCCTAGGGTCGATGAGCAGTTCTTC.

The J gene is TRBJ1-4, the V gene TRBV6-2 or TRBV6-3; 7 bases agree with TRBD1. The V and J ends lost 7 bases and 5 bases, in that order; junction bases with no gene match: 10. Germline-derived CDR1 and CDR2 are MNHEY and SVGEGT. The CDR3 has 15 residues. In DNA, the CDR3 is TGTGCCAGCACCCTGGGACAGCGGGGGAATGAAAAACTGTTTTTT. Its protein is CASTLGQRGNEKLFF.

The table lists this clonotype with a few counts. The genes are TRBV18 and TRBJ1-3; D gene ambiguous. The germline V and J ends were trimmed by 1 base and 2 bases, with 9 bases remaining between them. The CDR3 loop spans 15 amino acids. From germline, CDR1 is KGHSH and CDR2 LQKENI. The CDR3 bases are TGTGCCAGCTCACCACAGGAAATGACTGGAAACACCATATATTTT. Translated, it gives CASSPQEMTGNTIYF.